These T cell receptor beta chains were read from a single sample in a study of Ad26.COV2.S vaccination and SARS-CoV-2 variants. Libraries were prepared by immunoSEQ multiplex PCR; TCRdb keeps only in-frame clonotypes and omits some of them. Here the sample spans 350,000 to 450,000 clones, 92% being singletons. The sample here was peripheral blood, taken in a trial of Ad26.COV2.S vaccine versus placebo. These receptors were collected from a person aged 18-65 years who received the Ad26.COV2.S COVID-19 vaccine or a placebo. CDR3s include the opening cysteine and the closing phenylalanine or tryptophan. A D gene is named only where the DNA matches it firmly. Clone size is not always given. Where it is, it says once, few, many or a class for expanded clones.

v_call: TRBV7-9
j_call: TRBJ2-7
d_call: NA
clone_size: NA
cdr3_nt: TGTGCCAGCAGGTCTGCCGGGACAACCTACGAGCAGTACTTC
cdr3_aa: CASRSAGTTYEQYF

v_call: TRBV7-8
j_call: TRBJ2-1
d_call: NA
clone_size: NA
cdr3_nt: TGTGCCAGCAGCTTACAGGGGTACAATGAGCAGTTCTTC
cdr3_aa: CASSLQGYNEQFF

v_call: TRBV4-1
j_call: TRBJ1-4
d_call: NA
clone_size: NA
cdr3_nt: TGCGCCAGCAGCCAAGATCATGGAACAGGCCCTAATGAAAAACTGTTTTTT
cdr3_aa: CASSQDHGTGPNEKLFF

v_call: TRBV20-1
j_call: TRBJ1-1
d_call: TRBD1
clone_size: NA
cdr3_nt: TGCAGTGCCCGGACAGGGGCTGAAGCTTTCTTT
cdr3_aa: CSARTGAEAFF

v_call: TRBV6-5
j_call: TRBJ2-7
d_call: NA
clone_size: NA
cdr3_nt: TGTGCCAGCCGTCGAGGATGGCAGAACTACGAGCAGTACTTC
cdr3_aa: CASRRGWQNYEQYF

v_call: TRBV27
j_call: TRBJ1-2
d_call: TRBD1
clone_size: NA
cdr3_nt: TGTGCCAGCAGTTTATCCGGGACAGGGCTATATGGCTACACCTTC
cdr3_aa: CASSLSGTGLYGYTF

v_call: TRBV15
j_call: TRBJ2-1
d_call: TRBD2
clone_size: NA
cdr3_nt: TGTGCCACCAGCAGAACTAGCGGGGGTCTTGGTGAGCAGTTCTTC
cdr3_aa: CATSRTSGGLGEQFF

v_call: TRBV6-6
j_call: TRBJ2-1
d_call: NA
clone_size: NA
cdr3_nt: TGTGCCAGCAGTTACGGAGCCTCGACGAGGAATGAGCAGTTCTTC
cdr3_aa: CASSYGASTRNEQFF

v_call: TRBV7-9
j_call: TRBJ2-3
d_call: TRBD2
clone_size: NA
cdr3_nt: TGTGCCAGCAGCTCGGGACTAGCGATCAGCACAGATACGCAGTATTTT
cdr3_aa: CASSSGLAISTDTQYF

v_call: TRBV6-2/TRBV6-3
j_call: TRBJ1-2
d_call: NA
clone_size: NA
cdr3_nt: TGTGCCAGCAGTTACGGGGGTGACTATGGCTACACCTTC
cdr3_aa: CASSYGGDYGYTF

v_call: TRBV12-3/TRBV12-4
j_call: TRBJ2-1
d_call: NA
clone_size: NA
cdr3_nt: TGTGCCAGCAGCGGGGGTGAGCAGTTCTTC
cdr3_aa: CASSGGEQFF

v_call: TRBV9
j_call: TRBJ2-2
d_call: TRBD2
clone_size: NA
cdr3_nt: TGTGCCAGCAGCGTAGATGCGGGGGGGGCATACACCGGGGAGCTGTTTTTT
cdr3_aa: CASSVDAGGAYTGELFF

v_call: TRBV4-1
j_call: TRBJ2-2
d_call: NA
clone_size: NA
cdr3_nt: TGCGCCAGCACAAGCCCGGGGTCGAACACCGGGGAGCTGTTTTTT
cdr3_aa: CASTSPGSNTGELFF

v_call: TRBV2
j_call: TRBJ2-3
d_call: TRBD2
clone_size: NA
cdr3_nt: TGTGCCAGCAGAGGAACTAGCGGGGGGGCCACAGATACGCAGTATTTT
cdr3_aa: CASRGTSGGATDTQYF

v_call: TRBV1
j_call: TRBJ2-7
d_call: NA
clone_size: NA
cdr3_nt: TGCACCAGCAGCCAAGTAGGGGATAACTGCTCCTACGAGCAGTACTTC
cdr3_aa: CTSSQVGDNCSYEQYF

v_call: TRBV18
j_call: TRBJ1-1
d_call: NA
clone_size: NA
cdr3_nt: TGTGCCAGCTCGACAGCGGGGCACGCTGAAGCTTTCTTT
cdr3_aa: CASSTAGHAEAFF

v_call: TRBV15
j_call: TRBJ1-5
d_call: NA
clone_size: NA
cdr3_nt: TGTGCCACCAGTAACCCCCTGGTCGGCAATCAGCCCCAGCATTTT
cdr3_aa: CATSNPLVGNQPQHF

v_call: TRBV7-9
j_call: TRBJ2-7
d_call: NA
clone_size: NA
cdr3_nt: TGTGCCAGCAGCTTCAGGGGTGGGACATACGAGCAGTACTTC
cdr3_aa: CASSFRGGTYEQYF

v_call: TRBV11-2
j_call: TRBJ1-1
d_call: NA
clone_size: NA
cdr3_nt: TGTGCCAGCAGCTTAGTTGGCGGGAACACTGAAGCTTTCTTT
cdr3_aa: CASSLVGGNTEAFF

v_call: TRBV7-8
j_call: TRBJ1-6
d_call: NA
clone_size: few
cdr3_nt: TGTGCCAGCAGCTTAGCGACAAGGGTATATAATTCACCCCTCCACTTT
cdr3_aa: CASSLATRVYNSPLHF

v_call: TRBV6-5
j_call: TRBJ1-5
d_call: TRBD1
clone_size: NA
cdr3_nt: TGTGCCAGCAGACGGGACAGGGGGCGGCCCCAGCATTTT
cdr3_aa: CASRRDRGRPQHF

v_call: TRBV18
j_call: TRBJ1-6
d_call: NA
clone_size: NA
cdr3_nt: TGTGCCAGCTCCCAGACGGTAGCACGGGATTCACCCCTCCACTTT
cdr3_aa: CASSQTVARDSPLHF

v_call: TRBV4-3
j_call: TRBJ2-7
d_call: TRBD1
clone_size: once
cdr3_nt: TGCGCCAGCAGCCCGGGACAGGTCATCTACGAGCAGTACTTC
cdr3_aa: CASSPGQVIYEQYF

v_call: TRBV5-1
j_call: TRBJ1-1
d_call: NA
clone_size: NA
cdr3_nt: TGCGCCAGCAGCCCCCTGGGAGGGAACACTGAAGCTTTCTTT
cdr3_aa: CASSPLGGNTEAFF

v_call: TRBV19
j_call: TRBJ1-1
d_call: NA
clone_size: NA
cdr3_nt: TGTGCCAGTAGTATCAAGGGTTCAGGGAGCACTGAAGCTTTCTTT
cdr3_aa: CASSIKGSGSTEAFF

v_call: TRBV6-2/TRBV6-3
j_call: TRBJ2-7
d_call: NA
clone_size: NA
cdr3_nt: TGTGCCAGCAGTTACTCCAGCGAGCAGTACTTC
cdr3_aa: CASSYSSEQYF

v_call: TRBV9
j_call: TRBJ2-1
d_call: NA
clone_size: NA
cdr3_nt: TGTGCCAGCAGCGCCGAGGTCAATGAGCAGTTCTTC
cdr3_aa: CASSAEVNEQFF

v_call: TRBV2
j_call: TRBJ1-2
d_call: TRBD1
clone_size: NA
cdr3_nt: TGTGCCAGCAGCCGACAGGGAGGGGGAGCTAACTATGGCTACACCTTC
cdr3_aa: CASSRQGGGANYGYTF

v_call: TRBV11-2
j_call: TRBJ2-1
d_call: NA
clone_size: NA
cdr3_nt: TGTGCCAGCAGCTCCCCTGGGGGGGGGCCCTACAATGAGCAGTTCTTC
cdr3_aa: CASSSPGGGPYNEQFF

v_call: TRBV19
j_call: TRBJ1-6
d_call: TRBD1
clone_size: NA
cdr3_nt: TGTGCCAGTAGTATTAAGGGACAGGGCGATTCACCCCTCCACTTT
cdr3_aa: CASSIKGQGDSPLHF